The 21 T cell receptor beta chains in this list originate from one sample, sequenced in a study of breast tumors, draining lymph nodes, adjacent tissues. Breast cancer patients provided tissue from their axillary draining lymph nodes. TCRdb reprocessed the multiplex PCR reads with MiXCR, giving one entry per CDR3 protein. This sample carries roughly 100,000 distinct CDR3 sequences, less than 40% of them seen once, and the ten largest clones take around 5.9%. Sequences were obtained from axillary lymph node tissue. All receptors come from a female donor with breast cancer. Some clones in this sample may be carry-over from other donors' samples.

The sample holds a few counts of this clonotype. The genes are TRBV7-9 and TRBJ1-1; 9 nucleotides line up with TRBD1. V shed 5 bases, J shed 5 bases, and the junction held 6 bases outside the gene matches. The CDR3 has 14 residues. Germline CDR1 SEHNR, CDR2 FQNEAQ (reference sequence). CDR3: CASSATGGLTEAFF. DNA for the CDR3: TGTGCCAGCAGCGCGACAGGGGGGTTGACTGAAGCTTTCTTT.

This clonotype was counted many times. The gene calls are TRBV19 and TRBJ1-6; TRBD1 is a possible D gene (6 bases). Germline loops: CDR1 LNHDA, CDR2 SQIVND (reference sequence). V was trimmed by 9 bases and J by 9 bases, leaving 18 bases between them. The CDR3 covers 14 residues. CDR3 nucleotides: TGTGCCAGCGAGTCAGGGGCAGGGTCTTCACCCCTCCACTTT. Encoded protein: CASESGAGSSPLHF.

As regards this clonotype: This may arise from a read error, as a much more abundant clone is one base away. V usage is TRBV5-4 and J usage is TRBJ1-5; D remains ambiguous. The V end lost 5 bases, the J end lost 5 bases, and 17 bases lay between the germline ends. The CDR3 sequence is 15 residues long. CDR1 is SGHNT, CDR2 YYREEE, per germline (reference sequence). The CDR3 region is CASRPGPPGDQPQHF. Here the CDR3 DNA reads TGTGCCAGCAGGCCTGGCCCACCGGGAGATCAGCCCCAGCATTTT.

This rearrangement joins TRBV7-3 to TRBJ2-3; D is unresolved. Between the trimmed V and J ends, which lost 1 base and 4 bases, there was a span of 6 bases. The CDR3 contains 13 residues. Germline loops: CDR1 SGHTA, CDR2 FQGTGA. The CDR3 region is CASSLSLADTQYF. CDR3 in DNA: TGTGCCAGCAGCTTAAGTCTCGCAGATACGCAGTATTTT.

This rearrangement joins TRBV7-2 to TRBJ1-1; D is unclear. The CDR3 has 13 residues. The V gene lost 5 bases and the J gene lost 6 bases, with 13 bases spanning the gap. The V gene's germline CDR1 is SGHTA and CDR2 FQGNSA. CDR3 nucleotide sequence: TGTGCCAGCAGCCCCGGGAGGTCTCCTGAAGCTTTCTTT. Its protein product is CASSPGRSPEAFF.

This chain links TRBV12-5 with TRBJ1-1, with D possibly matching TRBD1 (5 bases). The V and J ends lost 1 base and 1 base respectively, with 7 bases between them. The CDR3 spans 14 residues. The germline CDR1 and CDR2 sequences are LGHNT and FRNRAP. The CDR3, as DNA: TGTGCTAGTGGTTTGGGGACAAAGAACACTGAAGCTTTCTTT. Its protein is CASGLGTKNTEAFF.

This clonotype was counted many times. The V call is TRBV25-1, the J call TRBJ2-6; D remains unclear. CDR3 length: 14 residues. Germline V gene sequence: CDR1 MGHDK, CDR2 SYGVNS. The V end was cut by 7 bases, the J end by 1 base, with 8 bases between. As DNA, the CDR3 is TGTGCCAGCACTCCTGGGTCTGGGGCCAACGTCCTGACTTTC. Encoded protein: CASTPGSGANVLTF.

This chain connects TRBV7-8 to TRBJ2-2, with 8 nucleotides matching TRBD1. The V and J ends lost 6 bases and 1 base, in that order; junction bases with no gene match: 7. The CDR3 contains 16 residues. Germline CDR1 and CDR2: SGHVS and FQNEAQ. The CDR3 DNA is TGTGCCAGCAGTGAGAAGGGGACAGGGAACACCGGGGAGCTGTTTTTT. This gives the protein CASSEKGTGNTGELFF.

To note about this clonotype: The junction and the germline gene differ at one end; a read error may be behind it. J is TRBJ1-4 and V is TRBV5-1, with D unclear. The germline gives CDR1 SGHRS, CDR2 YFSETQ. The length of the CDR3 is 14 residues. The CDR3 sequence: CASSETAYNEKLLF. The CDR3 coding sequence is TGCGCCAGCAGCGAAACAGCTTATAATGAGAAACTGCTTTTT.

The V and J genes are TRBV19 and TRBJ1-1; D uncertain. Germline values: CDR1 LNHDA, CDR2 SQIVND (reference sequence). Trimming left V 6 bases short and J 7 bases short, with 24 bases between. CDR3 length equals 16 residues. For the CDR3, the DNA is TGTGCCAGTAGGTTAGGGCCCCTTGGAACCGACGGTGAAGCTTTCTTT. Its translation: CASRLGPLGTDGEAFF.

The chain employs TRBV9 and TRBJ1-3; maybe TRBD1 (5 bases). This CDR3 has 14 amino acids. In germline, CDR1 is SGDLS, CDR2 YYNGEE. The CDR3: CARDPGNPGNTIYF. The CDR3, as DNA: TGTGCTAGAGATCCAGGGAATCCAGGAAACACCATATATTTT.

At least ten counts were recorded for this clonotype. This chain links TRBV2 with TRBJ2-5; possibly TRBD1 for D (5 bases). V was trimmed by 5 bases and J by 5 bases, leaving 21 bases between them. The CDR3 extends over 16 amino acids. The germline V gene has CDR1 SNHLY and CDR2 FYNNEI. CDR3 loop: CASSRIVGRDRETQYF. CDR3 DNA: TGTGCCAGCAGTCGTATCGTGGGCAGGGATCGGGAGACCCAGTACTTC. The variable domain in full, completed from reference TRBV2 and TRBJ2-5, reads EPEVTQTPSHQVTQMGQEVILRCVPISNHLYFYWYRQILGQKVEFLVSFYNNEISEKSEIFDDQFSVERPDGSNFTLKIRSTKLEDSAMYFCASSRIVGRDRETQYFGPGTRLLVL.

The chain couples TRBV7-9 to TRBJ2-2, with TRBD2 matching 9 bases. This CDR3 is built from 15 residues. Germline values: CDR1 SEHNR, CDR2 FQNEAQ (reference sequence). The V and J ends lost 4 bases and 7 bases, in that order; junction bases with no gene match: 7. The CDR3 coding sequence is TGTGCCAGCAGCTCTTCTAGCGGGGTTGGCGGGGAGCTGTTTTTT. Translation: CASSSSSGVGGELFF.

This clonotype occurred many times. This chain uses TRBV5-1 with TRBJ1-3, with 7 bases aligning to TRBD1. The CDR3 runs 16 residues. Germline loops: CDR1 SGHRS, CDR2 YFSETQ. The V gene end was trimmed by 4 bases and the J gene end by 0 bases; junction bases not matched to a gene: 7. DNA for the CDR3: TGCGCCAGCAGCGGCTTTGACAGGGACTCTGGAAACACCATATATTTT. Translating gives CASSGFDRDSGNTIYF.

As regards this clonotype: A read error is possible here, since a much larger clone lies one base away. This chain links TRBV12-3 or TRBV12-4 with TRBJ1-3; no clear D gene. This CDR3 is 15 amino acids long. V lost 3 bases and J lost 0, with 9 bases in between. The CDR3 loop reads CASSFPIGSGNTIYF. CDR3 in DNA: TGTGCCAGCAGTTTCCCCATTGGCTCTGGAAACACCATATATTTT.

This clonotype appeared a single time. V and J are TRBV29-1 and TRBJ1-5, with D perhaps TRBD1 (5 bases). This CDR3 is built from 13 residues. Germline lookup yields CDR1 SQVTM and CDR2 ANQGSEA. With 6 bases removed from V and 8 bases from J, the gap between germline ends came to 17 bases. The CDR3 loop reads CSVAVGLGEPQHF. The CDR3 DNA sequence: TGCAGCGTCGCAGTCGGGTTGGGGGAGCCCCAGCATTTT.

This clonotype was recorded many times. V gene TRBV27 combines with J gene TRBJ2-2; TRBD2 matches 7 bases. Germline CDR1 reads MNHEY; CDR2 reads SMNVEV (reference sequence). The CDR3 extends over 14 amino acids. Trimming took 6 bases from V and 5 from J; bases not matched to a gene: 6. CDR3: CASRMTSSTGELFF. The CDR3 coding sequence is TGTGCCAGCAGGATGACTAGCAGTACCGGGGAGCTGTTTTTT.

There are many counts of this clonotype. The V and J genes are TRBV28 and TRBJ2-7, with 7 bases identical to TRBD2. This CDR3 has 14 residues. With V trimmed by 6 bases and J by 5 bases, 10 bases remained unmatched. Germline V gives CDR1 MDHEN, CDR2 SYDVKM. For the CDR3, the DNA is TGTGCCAGCAGGGGGGGGTTTTTTGTCCACGAGCAGTACTTC. It is translated as CASRGGFFVHEQYF.

CDR3 amino acids: CSLGLGGDTQYF. CDR3 bases: TGCAGCTTAGGACTGGGAGGAGATACGCAGTATTTT. The chain links TRBV29-1 to TRBJ2-3; TRBD2 is a possible D gene (6 bases). Per the germline V gene, CDR1 is SQVTM and CDR2 is ANQGSEA. Trimming took off 8 bases at V and 5 bases at J, with 14 bases between the two ends. The CDR3 loop spans 12 amino acids.

Ten or more counts support this clonotype. V gene TRBV3-1 combines with J gene TRBJ2-1; possible D gene TRBD2, 5 bases. Trimming removed 4 bases at V and 1 base at J, with 14 bases between. The V gene's germline CDR1 is LGHDT and CDR2 YNNKEL (reference sequence). The CDR3 runs 16 residues. As DNA, the CDR3 is TGTGCCAGCAGCCGAGAGGGTCGCTCTTCCTACAATGAGCAGTTCTTC. As protein: CASSREGRSSYNEQFF.

This clonotype was picked up many times. As DNA, the CDR3 is TGTGCCAGCAGCTTGGGACTAGCGGCCACAGATACGCAGTATTTT. Its protein product is CASSLGLAATDTQYF. The chain combines TRBV5-8 with TRBJ2-3; TRBD2 matches at 9 bases. CDR3 size: 15 residues. CDR1 is SGHTS, CDR2 YDEGEE, per germline. V trimming: 0 bases; J trimming: 2 bases; junction bases outside the gene matches: 1.